The 4 T cell receptor beta chains reported below all come from one sample, sequenced in a study of technical replicates of blood from a few donors (dated 2017 in TCRdb). Library preparation used the immunoSEQ multiplex PCR assay. TCRdb stores this immuneACCESS table with in-frame sequences only. Part of the clones is absent; in the studies checked, under half of the shortfall reflects unresolved V genes, and no reason is known for the rest. The sample table lists around 61,000 clones, more than 95% of them with a count of one. The ten largest make up 0.19% of the sample. The sequenced sample consisted of T cells isolated from PBMCs. The receptor set was obtained from a human donor in good health.

In DNA form, the CDR3 reads TGTGCCAGCAGTGAACCGGCACCTCCACTACTGAACACCGGGGAGCTGTTTTTT. Residues: CASSEPAPPLLNTGELFF. The J gene is TRBJ2-2, the V gene TRBV6-1; D not certain. Trimming took 2 bases from V and 1 from J, leaving 17 bases between them. CDR3 length: 18 residues. Looked up from germline, CDR1 is MNHNS and CDR2 is SASEGT.

The rearrangement uses TRBV28 and TRBJ1-4; D may be TRBD1 (5 bases). V was clipped by 6 bases and J by 7 bases, with 18 bases between them. The CDR3 totals 15 residues. Germline V gives CDR1 MDHEN, CDR2 SYDVKM. CDR3 nucleotides: TGTGCCAGCAGCCTGGGTTTGGGGCCTGGTGAAAAACTGTTTTTT. This sequence encodes CASSLGLGPGEKLFF.

The chain uses TRBV7-9 and TRBJ2-2, with TRBD1 identical over 7 bases. V gave up 4 bases and J gave up 5 bases; unmatched junction bases: 13. CDR3 length: 17 residues. Germline assignment: CDR1 SEHNR and CDR2 FQNEAQ (reference sequence). CDR3 nucleotide sequence: TGTGCCAGCAGCTCGTCAAGGACAGGACGAATTACCGGGGAGCTGTTTTTT. Residues: CASSSSRTGRITGELFF.

The rearrangement uses TRBV4-1 and TRBJ1-5; the D is unclear. CDR3 length equals 19 residues. Germline V gene sequence: CDR1 MGHRA, CDR2 YSYEKL. V dropped 0 bases and J dropped 0 bases, with 18 bases sitting between them. The CDR3 DNA sequence: TGCGCCAGCAGCCAAGAGGGCGGCGGGTCGGCTTATAGCAATCAGCCCCAGCATTTT. Its protein product is CASSQEGGGSAYSNQPQHF.